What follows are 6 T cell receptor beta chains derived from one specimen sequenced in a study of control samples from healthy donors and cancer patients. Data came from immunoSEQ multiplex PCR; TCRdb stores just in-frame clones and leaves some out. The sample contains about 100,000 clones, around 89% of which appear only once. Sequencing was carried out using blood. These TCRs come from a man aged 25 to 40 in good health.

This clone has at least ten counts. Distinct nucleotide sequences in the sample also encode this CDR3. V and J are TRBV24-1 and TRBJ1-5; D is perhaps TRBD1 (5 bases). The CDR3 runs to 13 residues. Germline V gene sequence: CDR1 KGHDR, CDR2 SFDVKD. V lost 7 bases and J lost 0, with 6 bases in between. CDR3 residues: CATSRDSNQPQHF. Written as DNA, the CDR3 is TGTGCCACCAGCAGGGATAGCAATCAGCCCCAGCATTTT.

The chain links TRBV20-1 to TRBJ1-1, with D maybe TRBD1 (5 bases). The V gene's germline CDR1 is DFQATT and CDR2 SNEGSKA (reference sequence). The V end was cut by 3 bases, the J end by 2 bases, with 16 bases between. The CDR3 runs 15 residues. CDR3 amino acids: CSASPYSGGNTEAFF. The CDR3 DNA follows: TGCAGTGCTAGTCCATATTCTGGGGGTAACACTGAAGCTTTCTTT.

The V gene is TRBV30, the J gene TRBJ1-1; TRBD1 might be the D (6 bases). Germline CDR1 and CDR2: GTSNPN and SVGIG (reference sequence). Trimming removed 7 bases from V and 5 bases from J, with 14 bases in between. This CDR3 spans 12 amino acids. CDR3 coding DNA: TGTGCCTTCTCGACAGGCTGGACTGAAGCTTTCTTT. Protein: CAFSTGWTEAFF.

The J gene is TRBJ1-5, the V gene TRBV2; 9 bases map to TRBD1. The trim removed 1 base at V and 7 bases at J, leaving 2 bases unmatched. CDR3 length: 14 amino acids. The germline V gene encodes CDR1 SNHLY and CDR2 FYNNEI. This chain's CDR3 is CASSEGQGDQPQHF. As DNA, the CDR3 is TGTGCCAGCAGTGAAGGACAGGGGGACCAGCCCCAGCATTTT.

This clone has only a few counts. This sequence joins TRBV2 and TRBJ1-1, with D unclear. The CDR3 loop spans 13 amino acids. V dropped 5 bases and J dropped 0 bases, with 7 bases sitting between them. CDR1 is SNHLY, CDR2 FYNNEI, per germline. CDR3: CASSHGVNTEAFF. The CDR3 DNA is TGTGCCAGCAGTCACGGGGTGAACACTGAAGCTTTCTTT.

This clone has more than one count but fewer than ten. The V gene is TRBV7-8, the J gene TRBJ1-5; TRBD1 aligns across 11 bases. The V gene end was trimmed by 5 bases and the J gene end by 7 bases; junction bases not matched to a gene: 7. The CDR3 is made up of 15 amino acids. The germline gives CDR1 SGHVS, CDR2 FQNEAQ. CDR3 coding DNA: TGTGCCAGCAGCAAGGACAGGGGGCGGTTACAGCCCCAGCATTTT. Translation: CASSKDRGRLQPQHF. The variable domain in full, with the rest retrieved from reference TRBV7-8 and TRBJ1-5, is GAGVSQSPRYKVAKRGQDVALRCDPISGHVSLFWYQQALGQGPEFLTYFQNEAQLDKSGLPSDRFFAERPEGSVSTLKIQRTQQEDSAVYLCASSKDRGRLQPQHFGDGTRLSIL.